The clone carrying this T cell receptor (beta chain) was counted once. The data derive from a study of blood T cell repertoires in COVID-19. Whole-study context: Acute and convalescent COVID-19 specimens originated in the United States, Italy and Spain. T cells, B-cell-depleted T cells, or PBMCs supplied cDNA or gDNA.

TCRdb keeps only in-frame clones here, not all; method: immunoSEQ multiplex PCR. This table has 74,000 or so clones, roughly 89% appearing once. This sequence originates from a man aged 45-60 years with active COVID-19. Material for sequencing was peripheral blood.

In DNA form, the CDR3 reads TGTGCCAGCAGCCTAGTTTCGGCCAACTACGAGCAGTACTTC. As protein: CASSLVSANYEQYF. V and J are TRBV5-5 and TRBJ2-7, with no clear D. The CDR3 length is 14 residues. Trimming pared 4 bases from V and 3 bases from J, leaving 14 bases between. Germline CDR1 is SGHKS and CDR2 is YYEKEE (reference sequence).